This TCR beta chain was documented in a study of T cells after yellow fever vaccination. Study outcomes and limitations: It was the secondary response that reached its peak faster, day 5 versus 15, but it was weaker.

Via MiXCR, TCRdb re-called the 5' RACE reads, giving one row per CDR3 protein. In the table there are 250,000 to 400,000 distinct CDR3 sequences, over 4% of which are singletons. Germline V gives CDR1 SGHTA, CDR2 FQGTGA. This CDR3 comprises 15 residues. The V end was cut by 2 bases, the J end by 0 bases, with 9 bases between. This clonotype has a handful of counts. Its target is not known. V gene TRBV7-3 combines with J gene TRBJ2-3; no clear D gene. The material was PBMCs, obtained 5 days after the yellow fever booster vaccination. The clonotype was recovered from a man aged 18 to 30 who received the YFV17D yellow fever vaccine. CDR3 protein: CASSLLGASTDTQYF. DNA of the CDR3: TGTGCCAGCAGCTTACTCGGAGCAAGCACAGATACGCAGTATTTT.